This T cell receptor beta chain is from a study of T cells expressing NK-cell markers. Using the 5' RACE reads, TCRdb records one entry per CDR3 protein without DNA. In all, the sample yields under 500,000 distinct CDR3 sequences. Looked up from germline, CDR1 is MGHDK and CDR2 is SYGVNS. This CDR3 comprises 15 residues. Study-wide results and limits: In 5 or 6 donors, dominant CD3+CD56+NKG2C+ clonotypes ranked among the top 10 CD8+ clonotypes. Evidence did not settle whether expanded NKG2C+ T cell clones targeted HCMV.

Points on this clonotype: The antigen remains undetermined.

V usage is TRBV25-1 and J usage is TRBJ2-1; with no DNA, the TCRdb D assignment of TRBD1 cannot be verified. This sequence originates from a woman between 18 and 70 years old in good health. Sequencing was performed on blood T cells: a sorted CD56 or NKG2C T cell subset, CD4+ or CD8+ T cells, or bulk PBMC T cells (not recorded which). This chain's CDR3 is CASSDEGGKGDEQFF.